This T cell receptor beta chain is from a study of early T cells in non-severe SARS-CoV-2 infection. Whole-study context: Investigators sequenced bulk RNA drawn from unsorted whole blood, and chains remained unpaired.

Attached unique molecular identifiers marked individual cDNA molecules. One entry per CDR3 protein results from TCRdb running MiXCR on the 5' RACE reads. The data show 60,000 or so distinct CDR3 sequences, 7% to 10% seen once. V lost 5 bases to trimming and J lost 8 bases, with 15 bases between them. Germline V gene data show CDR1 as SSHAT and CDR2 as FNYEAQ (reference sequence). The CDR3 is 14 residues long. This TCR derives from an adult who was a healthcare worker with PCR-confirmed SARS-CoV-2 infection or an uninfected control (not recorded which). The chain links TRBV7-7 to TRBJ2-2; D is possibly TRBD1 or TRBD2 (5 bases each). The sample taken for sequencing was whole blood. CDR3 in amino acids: CASSMSPGRGELFF. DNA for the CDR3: TGTGCCAGCAGCATGAGCCCGGGACGAGGGGAGCTGTTTTTT.